This is a list of T cell receptor beta chains from one sample in a study of T cell responses to AZD1222 COVID-19 vaccine. Using immunoSEQ multiplex PCR, the repertoire was profiled, and TCRdb retains in-frame clones only, with some absent. In the table there are about 130,000 clones, roughly 92% of which are singletons. Sequenced here: peripheral blood, sampled 28 days after the second AZD1222 dose. The receptors originated from an adult who received the AZD1222 COVID-19 vaccine. Both conserved end residues are part of each CDR3. Fields, in order: J gene, clone size, V gene, D gene, CDR3 DNA, CDR3 protein. D genes are given only for firm matches. Rows may omit the clone size; those that give it use once, few, many or a size class.

TRBJ1-1	once	TRBV18	.	TGTGCCAGCTCACCAGACCTTACAAATACCGAAGCTTTCTTT	CASSPDLTNTEAFF
TRBJ1-1	.	TRBV28	.	TGTGGTGCGTCTATGAACACTGAAGCTTTCTTT	CGASMNTEAFF
TRBJ2-5	.	TRBV7-2	TRBD1	TGTGCCAGCAGCTCTTCGTTGGCAGGGGGCAGGGAGACCCAGTACTTC	CASSSSLAGGRETQYF
TRBJ1-3	.	TRBV2	.	TGTGCCAGCTTAGGAAACACCATATATTTT	CASLGNTIYF
TRBJ1-5	.	TRBV7-8	.	TGTGCCAGCAGCGTCGGCGGGCCACAGCCCCAGCATTTT	CASSVGGPQPQHF
TRBJ1-2	once	TRBV6-5	.	TGTGCCAGCGGTACGGGGGCCTATGGCTACACCTTC	CASGTGAYGYTF
TRBJ2-1	.	TRBV4-3	TRBD2	TGCGCCAGCAGCCAGATTGGACTAGCGGGAGGTTACAATGAGCAGTTCTTC	CASSQIGLAGGYNEQFF
TRBJ1-2	once	TRBV6-5	.	TGTGCCAGCAGTTCTCGACGAGGCAGGACTAACTATGGCTACACCTTC	CASSSRRGRTNYGYTF
TRBJ1-1	.	TRBV5-1	.	TGCGCCAGCAGCTTGGAGGGAGCTGAAGCTTTCTTT	CASSLEGAEAFF
TRBJ2-1	.	TRBV11-2	TRBD2	TGTGCCAGCAGCTCCCTCGGGGGCGCGGGAGGCCCCTACAATGAGCAGTTCTTC	CASSSLGGAGGPYNEQFF
TRBJ2-3	.	TRBV6-2/TRBV6-3	.	TGTGCCAGCAGTTTCCAGACAGGAGGGGGAGATACGCAGTATTTT	CASSFQTGGGDTQYF
TRBJ2-1	.	TRBV5-1	TRBD1	TGCGCCAGCAGCTCAGGACAGGAATCCTACAATGAGCAGTTCTTC	CASSSGQESYNEQFF
TRBJ1-1	.	TRBV11-3	.	TGTGCCATCGAAACCCCAGGGGCCAACACTGAAGCTTTCTTT	CAIETPGANTEAFF
TRBJ2-1	.	TRBV3-1/TRBV3-2	TRBD2	TGTGCCAGCAGCCATGATAGCGGGGGACCGTTCTTC	CASSHDSGGPFF
TRBJ2-2	.	TRBV5-6	TRBD2	TGTGCCAGCAGCTTGATAGCGGGAGGGTTTGGGACCGGGGAGCTGTTTTTT	CASSLIAGGFGTGELFF
TRBJ2-7	once	TRBV23-1	.	TGCGCCAGCAGTCCCCTCTACGAGCAGTACTTC	CASSPLYEQYF
TRBJ1-4	.	TRBV27	.	TGTGCCAGCAGTCCCGGTCCGAGGGGAGTAAATGAAAAACTGTTTTTT	CASSPGPRGVNEKLFF
TRBJ1-3	.	TRBV3-1/TRBV3-2	TRBD1	TGTGCCAGCAGCCCGAGGACAGGGGATGGAAACACCATATATTTT	CASSPRTGDGNTIYF
TRBJ2-7	few	TRBV18	TRBD2	TGTGCCAGCTCACCACCTAGCGGGGCCTACGAGCAGTACTTC	CASSPPSGAYEQYF
TRBJ1-2	.	TRBV5-5	.	TGTGCCAGCAGCTTGAGTCACTCTAACTATGGCTACACCTTC	CASSLSHSNYGYTF
TRBJ1-4	few	TRBV19	.	TGTGCCAGTAGTCCCGACCCGACAGCGAGGGGTGAAAAACTGTTTTTT	CASSPDPTARGEKLFF
TRBJ1-4	.	TRBV7-8	.	TGTGCCAGCAGCTTAAGGCTAAACCAGGGGACTCAACTGTTTTTT	CASSLRLNQGTQLFF
TRBJ2-1	.	TRBV14	.	TGTGCCAGCAGCCAAGATCTGGGGCGGGAGCAGTTCTTC	CASSQDLGREQFF
TRBJ2-1	.	TRBV11-3	.	TGTGCCAGCAGTCAAGGCAGGAATGAGCAGTTCTTC	CASSQGRNEQFF
TRBJ1-5	.	TRBV19	.	TGTGCCAGTAGTCCCACAGGGATCAATCAGCCCCAGCATTTT	CASSPTGINQPQHF
TRBJ2-1	.	TRBV29-1	.	TGCAGCGTTGGAACGGGCAGCTACAATGAGCAGTTCTTC	CSVGTGSYNEQFF
TRBJ2-1	.	TRBV19	TRBD2	TGTGCCAGTAGGGAATTAGCGGGAGAGGACAATGAGCAGTTCTTC	CASRELAGEDNEQFF
TRBJ1-1	.	TRBV7-2	TRBD1	TGTGCCAGCAGCTTAGCAGGGACAGTAGAAGCTTTCTTT	CASSLAGTVEAFF
TRBJ2-3	.	TRBV11-3	.	TGTGCCAGCTCTCAGCTCGGGGATACGCAGTATTTT	CASSQLGDTQYF
TRBJ2-7	.	TRBV9	.	TGTGCCAGCAGCGTAGGGTCCCAGGCAACCTACGAGCAGTACTTC	CASSVGSQATYEQYF
TRBJ1-2	.	TRBV28	.	TGTGCCAGCAGTTTTACCGAGGACTATGGCTACACCTTC	CASSFTEDYGYTF
TRBJ1-3	.	TRBV18	.	TGTGCCAGCTCACCAAAGCAGGAAAACACCATATATTTT	CASSPKQENTIYF
TRBJ2-5	.	TRBV7-2	.	TGTGCCAGCAGCTTAGGTCTAGCATTCCAAGAGACCCAGTACTTC	CASSLGLAFQETQYF
TRBJ1-2	.	TRBV6-4	.	TGTGCCAGCAGATCCTCGGCAGGCTCTTATGGCTACACCTTC	CASRSSAGSYGYTF
TRBJ2-3	.	TRBV27	TRBD1	TGTGCCAGCAGTCCGCTACAGGGGCCGCGCACAGATACGCAGTATTTT	CASSPLQGPRTDTQYF
TRBJ2-3	once	TRBV11-3	.	TGTGCCAGCAGCCTGGGGGTCGGGGACGGGCCGTCAGATACGCAGTATTTT	CASSLGVGDGPSDTQYF
TRBJ2-3	.	TRBV28	.	TGTGCCAGCAATGGTCTGGGGTCCACAGATACGCAGTATTTT	CASNGLGSTDTQYF
TRBJ2-2	.	TRBV29-1	.	TGCAGCGTTCTAGCGACGAACACCGGGGAGCTGTTTTTT	CSVLATNTGELFF
TRBJ1-6	.	TRBV5-6	.	TGTGCCAGCAGCTTTTATAATTCACCCCTCCACTTT	CASSFYNSPLHF
TRBJ1-3	.	TRBV7-2	.	TGTGCCAGCAGCTTTACCCACCTCTCTGGAAACACCATATATTTT	CASSFTHLSGNTIYF
TRBJ2-1	once	TRBV4-2	.	TGTGCCAGCAGCCAAGGCACTGCAAGCTCCTACAATGAGCAGTTCTTC	CASSQGTASSYNEQFF
TRBJ2-7	.	TRBV6-2/TRBV6-3	.	TGTGCCAGCAGTTACTCCTGGTTTCGGGACGGGTCCTACGAGCAGTACTTC	CASSYSWFRDGSYEQYF
TRBJ1-2	.	TRBV11-3	.	TGTGCCAGCAGCCCATTGGACAGTGCTAACTATGGCTACACCTTC	CASSPLDSANYGYTF
TRBJ1-1	.	TRBV29-1	TRBD1	TGCAGCGTTGCCCGGGGACAGTGGGACACTGAAGCTTTCTTT	CSVARGQWDTEAFF
TRBJ1-5	once	TRBV9	.	TGTGCCAGCAGCGTAGGGTGGGGGCAGGAGCCCCAGCATTTT	CASSVGWGQEPQHF
TRBJ2-7	.	TRBV18	TRBD2	TGTGCCAGCTCACCTTCTAGCGGGAGGGCCGGGTCCTACGAGCAGTACTTC	CASSPSSGRAGSYEQYF
TRBJ1-6	few	TRBV5-5	.	TGTGCCAGCAGCTTGGAAGTAGGGTATGGTTCACCCCTCCACTTT	CASSLEVGYGSPLHF
TRBJ1-2	.	TRBV6-5	.	TGTGCCAGCAGAACCGGGGTTAACTATGGCTACACCTTC	CASRTGVNYGYTF
TRBJ1-5	.	TRBV6-2/TRBV6-3	.	TGTGCCAGCAGTTACAAACAGTATAGCAATCAGCCCCAGCATTTT	CASSYKQYSNQPQHF
TRBJ1-6	once	TRBV11-3	.	TGTGCCAGCTCCCGTGGTGGGCTTGGGGATTCACCCCTCCACTTT	CASSRGGLGDSPLHF
TRBJ2-1	.	TRBV19	.	TGTGCCAGTAGTATAGATTTGTGGGGATACAATGAGCAGTTCTTC	CASSIDLWGYNEQFF
TRBJ1-3	.	TRBV5-1	TRBD1	TGCGCCAGCAGCTTCGGGACAGCTGGAAACACCATATATTTT	CASSFGTAGNTIYF
TRBJ1-4	.	TRBV13	TRBD1	TGTGCCAGCAGGGCCGGGACAGGGAATGAAAAACTGTTTTTT	CASRAGTGNEKLFF
TRBJ2-1	.	TRBV6-5	.	TGTGCCAGCAGTTACAGGGGGAACAATGAGCAGTTCTTC	CASSYRGNNEQFF
TRBJ2-2	.	TRBV11-3	TRBD2	TGTGCCAGCAGCGTGCTCCGCGGGGGGAACACCGGGGAGCTGTTTTTT	CASSVLRGGNTGELFF
TRBJ2-3	.	TRBV5-1	TRBD2	TGCGCCAGCAGCTTGGCCCTAGCGGGGGCCCAAGATACGCAGTATTTT	CASSLALAGAQDTQYF
TRBJ2-5	.	TRBV9	TRBD2	TGTGCCAGCAGCATAAGCGGGAGTGCGAGAGAGACCCAGTACTTC	CASSISGSARETQYF
TRBJ2-1	.	TRBV11-2	TRBD1	TGTGCCAGCAGCAGGGGACAGCGCTACAATGAGCAGTTCTTC	CASSRGQRYNEQFF
TRBJ2-3	few	TRBV7-9	.	TGTGCCAGCAGCTTAGACACAGATACGCAGTATTTT	CASSLDTDTQYF
TRBJ1-4	once	TRBV4-3	.	TGCGCCAGCAGCCAAGGGCGGAGAGGATCAAATGAAAAACTGTTTTTT	CASSQGRRGSNEKLFF